This TCR beta chain was identified during a study of T cell repertoires in ileal Crohn's disease. Points from the study as a whole: Mucosal expansions were suggested to be mainly CD8 T cells.

About 490 nanograms of biopsy DNA per sample underwent TCRB immunosequencing. The table came from immunoSEQ multiplex PCR; TCRdb's copy has only in-frame clones and leaves some out. The sample shows around 15,000 clones, roughly 87% of them seen only once. This clone was observed a handful of times. Its matching antigen is unknown. This CDR3 is also generated by other DNA sequences in the sample. Germline V gene data show CDR1 as MNHNS and CDR2 as SASEGT. CDR3 size: 14 residues. V was clipped by 3 bases and J by 0 bases, with 8 bases between them. The chain couples TRBV6-1 to TRBJ1-1; D not certain. The sequenced sample was ileal tissue. This TCR came from an adult with Crohn's disease. The CDR3 loop is CASSDYSMNTEAFF. The CDR3 DNA follows: TGTGCCAGCAGTGATTACAGTATGAACACTGAAGCTTTCTTT.